Below, one T cell receptor beta chain is given with its context. V gave up 8 bases and J gave up 1 base, with 9 bases separating them. CDR1 and CDR2 from the germline V gene are LNHDA and SQIVND (reference sequence). CDR3 length: 13 amino acids. This record belongs to a study of blood T cell repertoires in COVID-19. In the study overall: The United States, Italy and Spain were the sources of the acute and convalescent COVID-19 samples.

Clinical history as reported by participants underpinned cohort assignment. As processed by the authors: Cell counts per sample came from amplifying reference gene primers. Produced via immunoSEQ multiplex PCR; TCRdb's table is partial and in-frame only. Clone size and the V and J calls come from that table; the DNA yielded D and trimming. The profile shows hundreds of thousands of clones, roughly 86% of them singletons. This TCR was recovered from a woman aged 30 to 39 with acute COVID-19. The rearrangement uses TRBV19 and TRBJ1-5; D might be TRBD1 (5 bases). Material: PBMCs or T cells enriched from blood (not recorded which). The CDR3 bases are TGTGCCAGTGACCGGGGGAGCAATCAGCCCCAGCATTTT. Translating it yields CASDRGSNQPQHF.